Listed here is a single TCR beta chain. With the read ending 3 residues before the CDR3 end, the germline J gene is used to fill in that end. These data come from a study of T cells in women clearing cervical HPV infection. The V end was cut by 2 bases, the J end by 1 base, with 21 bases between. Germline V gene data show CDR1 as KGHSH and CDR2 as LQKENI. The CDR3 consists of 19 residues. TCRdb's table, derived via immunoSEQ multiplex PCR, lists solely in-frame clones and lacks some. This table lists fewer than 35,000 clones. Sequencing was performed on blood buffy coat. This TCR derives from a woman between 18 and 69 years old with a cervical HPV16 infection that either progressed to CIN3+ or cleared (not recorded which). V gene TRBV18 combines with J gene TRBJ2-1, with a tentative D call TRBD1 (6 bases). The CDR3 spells CASSPNLLYRESSYNEQFF. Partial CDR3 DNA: TGTGCCAGCTCACCAAATCTCCTGTACAGGGAATCTTCCTACAATGAG. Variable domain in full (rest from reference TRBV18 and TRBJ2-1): NAGVMQNPRHLVRRRGQEARLRCSPMKGHSHVYWYRQLPEEGLKFMVYLQKENIIDESGMPKERFSAEFPKEGPSILRIQQVVRGDSAAYFCASSPNLLYRESSYNEQFFGPGTRLTVL.